Reported below is one TCR beta chain. Given a much more abundant clone one base away, this may be a read error. This record comes from a study of type 1 and type 2 diabetes patients. PCR was run on genomic DNA. The TCR beta CDR3 region was amplified using 30 forward and 13 reverse primers. MiXCR was run by TCRdb on the multiplex PCR reads, yielding one entry per CDR3 protein. The sample consists of about 250,000 distinct CDR3 sequences, around 47% of them appearing once. V was trimmed by 6 bases and J by 7 bases, leaving 15 bases between them. Germline lookup yields CDR1 SNHLY and CDR2 FYNNEI. CDR3 length: 14 amino acids.

The rearrangement joins TRBV2 to TRBJ1-4, with D maybe TRBD1 (5 bases). The origin of this receptor is a man aged 18 to 30 with type 2 diabetes. Specimen: peripheral blood mononuclear cells (PBMCs). The CDR3 DNA sequence: TGTGCCAGCAGAGGGAGGGGCGCGGGTGAAAAACTGTTTTTT. Translating gives CASRGRGAGEKLFF.